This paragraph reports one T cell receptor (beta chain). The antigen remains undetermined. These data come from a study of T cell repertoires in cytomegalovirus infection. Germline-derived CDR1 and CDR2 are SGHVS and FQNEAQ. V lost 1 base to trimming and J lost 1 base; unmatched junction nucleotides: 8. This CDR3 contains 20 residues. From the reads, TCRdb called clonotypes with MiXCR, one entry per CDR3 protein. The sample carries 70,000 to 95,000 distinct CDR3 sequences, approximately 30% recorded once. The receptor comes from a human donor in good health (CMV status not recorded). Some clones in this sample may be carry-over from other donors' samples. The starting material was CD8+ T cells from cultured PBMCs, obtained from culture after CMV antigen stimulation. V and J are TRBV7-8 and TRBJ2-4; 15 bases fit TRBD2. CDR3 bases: TGTGCCAGCAGCTTAGTGAGGGGGACTAGCGGGGGGACTGCCAAAAACATTCAGTACTTC. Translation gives CASSLVRGTSGGTAKNIQYF.